The 6 T cell receptor beta chains listed next were all sequenced from one sample in a study of cytomegalovirus exposure and HLA in healthy donors. Use of 60 Vbeta and 13 Jbeta primers characterized the PCR. Profiling relied on immunoSEQ multiplex PCR, and the TCRdb table lists in-frame clones only, not all of them. The top ten clones hold approximately 2% of a sample with roughly 98,000 clones, 76% of them seen once. Source material: PBMCs. These receptors originate from a man aged 40-49 years in good health and CMV-seronegative.

The CDR3 loop is CASSYPGGNTEAFF. The DNA for the CDR3 is TGTGCCAGCAGTTACCCAGGGGGGAACACTGAAGCTTTCTTT. The chain has TRBV6-6 and TRBJ1-1, with 7 nucleotides matching TRBD1. Trimming removed 2 bases from V and 1 base from J; junction bases left unmatched: 1. Germline V gene lookup returns CDR1 MNHNY and CDR2 SVGAGI (reference sequence). The CDR3 is 14 amino acids.

The genes are TRBV7-2 and TRBJ1-1, with TRBD1 identical over 7 bases. CDR3 size: 18 residues. Trimming at V came to 0 bases and at J to 5 bases, leaving 15 bases not matched to a gene. The germline V gene has CDR1 SGHTA and CDR2 FQGNSA. As DNA, the CDR3 is TGTGCCAGCAGCTTAGCTATTGTGGCGAGGGGGCGGAGGACTGAAGCTTTCTTT. Protein: CASSLAIVARGRRTEAFF.

The CDR3 nucleotides read TGTGCCAGCAGCTTAGCCTTGACAGGGAAAAACACTGAAGCTTTCTTT. Its protein product is CASSLALTGKNTEAFF. The V and J genes are TRBV7-8 and TRBJ1-1; TRBD1 matches at 7 bases. This CDR3 comprises 16 residues. V was clipped by 0 bases and J by 2 bases; unmatched bases: 6. CDR1 and CDR2 (germline): SGHVS, FQNEAQ.

The table lists this clone with a count of one. This chain joins TRBV7-2 and TRBJ1-1; D might be TRBD1 (5 bases). This CDR3 region has 13 residues. Trimming left V 1 base short and J 11 bases short, with 14 bases between. In germline, CDR1 is SGHTA, CDR2 FQGNSA. CDR3 coding DNA: TGTGCCAGCAGCTTAGGCGGTGGGGGGATGGCTTTCTTT. It specifies CASSLGGGGMAFF.

V and J are TRBV19 and TRBJ1-1, with 7 positions matching TRBD1. Per the germline V gene, CDR1 is LNHDA and CDR2 is SQIVND (reference sequence). V lost 5 bases and J lost 5; bases outside the gene matches: 14. CDR3 length: 16 residues. CDR3 region: CASSPSTGRSRTEAFF. Here the CDR3 DNA reads TGTGCCAGTAGTCCTTCGACAGGGAGGAGTCGGACTGAAGCTTTCTTT.

The chain has TRBV7-9 and TRBJ1-3, with D uncertain. Trimming took 5 bases from V and 3 from J, leaving 11 bases between them. CDR1 and CDR2 (germline): SEHNR, FQNEAQ (reference sequence). The CDR3 spans 14 residues. The chain's CDR3 is CASSLLEVGNTIYF. The CDR3 DNA reads as TGTGCCAGCAGCCTCCTGGAGGTTGGAAACACCATATATTTT.